Listed here are 32 T cell receptor beta chains from one sample, sequenced in a study of cytomegalovirus exposure and HLA in healthy donors. Primers for the PCR totalled 60 Vbeta and 13 Jbeta. Assay used: immunoSEQ multiplex PCR; TCRdb lists only in-frame clones, some missing. The sample lists about 100,000 clones, 70% occurring once. Material for sequencing was PBMCs. These receptors all come from a man aged 40-50 years in good health and CMV-seropositive.

This clone has more than one count but fewer than ten. The rearrangement links TRBV5-6 to TRBJ1-1; D not resolved. The germline V gene encodes CDR1 SGHDT and CDR2 YYEEEE. Trimming pared 4 bases from V and 8 bases from J, leaving 12 bases between. This CDR3 contains 12 residues. CDR3 amino acids: CASSPGPLEAFF. CDR3 in DNA: TGTGCCAGCAGCCCAGGCCCGCTCGAAGCTTTCTTT.

The chain employs TRBV7-2 and TRBJ1-1; D uncertain. The V end lost 1 base, the J end lost 4 bases, and 13 bases lay between the germline ends. CDR1 SGHTA and CDR2 FQGNSA come from the germline V gene. The CDR3 is 15 amino acids. The CDR3, as DNA: TGTGCCAGCAGCTTAGAGCCCCTCCTTGTCACTGAAGCTTTCTTT. Its translation is CASSLEPLLVTEAFF.

This clone was detected once. The V gene is TRBV5-6, the J gene TRBJ2-5; D remains ambiguous. V shed 0 bases and J shed 2 bases, with 11 bases lying between them. Germline V gene data show CDR1 as SGHDT and CDR2 as YYEEEE. This CDR3 region has 15 residues. CDR3 in amino acids: CASSLVGAQQETQYF. DNA for the CDR3: TGTGCCAGCAGCTTGGTAGGAGCGCAGCAAGAGACCCAGTACTTC.

The chain is built from TRBV5-1 and TRBJ2-7; TRBD1 matches at 7 bases. Germline assignment: CDR1 SGHRS and CDR2 YFSETQ. The CDR3 runs to 14 residues. Trimming took 0 bases from V and 6 from J; bases not matched to a gene: 6. The CDR3 sequence is CASSLGSAGGEQYV. In DNA form, the CDR3 reads TGCGCCAGCAGCTTGGGTTCGGCAGGGGGCGAGCAGTACGTC.

The genes are TRBV6-5 and TRBJ1-2, with 9 bases fitting TRBD1. Germline V gives CDR1 MNHEY, CDR2 SVGAGI. This CDR3 spans 13 amino acids. The junction had 7 bases not matched to a gene; V was cut back by 6 bases and J by 8 bases. The CDR3 protein is CASRDPGQGGYTF. The CDR3 coding sequence is TGTGCCAGCAGAGATCCGGGACAGGGCGGCTACACCTTC.

This clone showed up many times. The sample has other DNA sequences that encode this CDR3 too. The rearrangement links TRBV6-5 to TRBJ2-1, with 11 bases lining up with TRBD2. This CDR3 is 14 amino acids long. J gave up 4 bases and V 5 bases, and 1 base lay outside the gene matches. Germline CDR1 MNHEY, CDR2 SVGAGI. In DNA form, the CDR3 reads TGTGCCAGCAGTACTAGCGGGAGATACAATGAGCAGTTCTTC. It yields the protein CASSTSGRYNEQFF.

The chain is built from TRBV6-5 and TRBJ1-5, with TRBD1 matching over 10 bases. In germline, CDR1 is MNHEY, CDR2 SVGAGI. The CDR3 runs to 14 residues. The ends lost 6 bases at V and 7 bases at J; junction bases unmatched: 6. The CDR3 DNA follows: TGTGCCAGCAGACCGACAGGGGGCCCCCAGCCCCAGCATTTT. This gives the protein CASRPTGGPQPQHF.

This sequence joins TRBV7-9 and TRBJ2-7, with TRBD1 matching 7 bases. V lost 5 bases, J lost 5 bases, and 6 bases stayed unmatched. This CDR3 is 13 amino acids long. Per germline, CDR1 SEHNR and CDR2 FQNEAQ (reference sequence). The CDR3 sequence: CASSMGQLDEQYV. DNA for the CDR3: TGTGCCAGCAGCATGGGACAGCTGGACGAGCAGTACGTC.

The chain recombines TRBV28 with TRBJ1-5, with 8 bases aligning to TRBD1. The ends lost 5 bases at V and 6 bases at J; junction bases unmatched: 12. This CDR3 has 16 amino acids. Germline V gene data show CDR1 as MDHEN and CDR2 as SYDVKM. CDR3: CASSAPGGQGFQPQHF. Written as DNA, the CDR3 is TGTGCCAGCAGTGCACCCGGAGGACAGGGTTTTCAGCCCCAGCATTTT. The variable domain in full, completed from reference TRBV28 and TRBJ1-5, reads DVKVTQSSRYLVKRTGEKVFLECVQDMDHENMFWYRQDPGLGLRLIYFSYDVKMKEKGDIPEGYSVSREKKERFSLILESASTNQTSMYLCASSAPGGQGFQPQHFGDGTRLSIL.

The gene calls are TRBV7-6 and TRBJ2-2; 10 bases fit TRBD2. CDR1 is SGHVS and CDR2 is FNYEAQ in the germline V gene. This CDR3 is 15 amino acids long. The J segment lost 7 bases and the V segment lost 4 bases, leaving 6 bases of the junction unmatched. CDR3 DNA sequence: TGTGCCAGCAGCTGGGGGACTAGCGAGGGCGGGGAGCTGTTTTTT. This codes for CASSWGTSEGGELFF. Supplemented by reference TRBV7-6 and TRBJ2-2, the full variable domain reads GAGVSQSPRYKVTKRGQDVALRCDPISGHVSLYWYRQALGQGPEFLTYFNYEAQQDKSGLPNDRFSAERPEGSISTLTIQRTEQRDSAMYRCASSWGTSEGGELFFGEGSRLTVL.

The chain is built from TRBV28 and TRBJ1-5; D unclear. CDR3 length: 15 amino acids. The germline V and J ends were trimmed by 5 bases and 0 bases, with 11 bases remaining between them. Germline lookup yields CDR1 MDHEN and CDR2 SYDVKM. The CDR3 loop reads CASSRPSNSNQPQHF. Written as DNA, the CDR3 is TGTGCCAGCAGTCGTCCTTCTAATAGCAATCAGCCCCAGCATTTT.

This chain connects TRBV19 to TRBJ2-1; 10 positions match TRBD2. V shed 3 bases and J 8 bases; nucleotides not matched to a gene: 4. CDR3 length equals 14 residues. Germline V lookup: CDR1 LNHDA, CDR2 SQIVND (reference sequence). CDR3 region: CASSITSGIDEQFF. CDR3 in DNA: TGTGCCAGTAGTATCACTAGCGGGATCGATGAGCAGTTCTTC.

The V call is TRBV30, the J call TRBJ2-7; D remains unclear. Germline V lookup: CDR1 GTSNPN, CDR2 SVGIG (reference sequence). The CDR3 has 11 residues. Trimming stripped 3 bases from V and 4 bases from J, with 7 bases between. The chain's CDR3 is CAWSPRYEQYV. Here the CDR3 DNA reads TGTGCCTGGAGCCCTAGGTACGAGCAGTACGTC.

The chain carries TRBV4-2 and TRBJ2-3; the match to TRBD2 covers 10 bases. This CDR3 region has 18 residues. In germline, CDR1 is LGHNA, CDR2 YNFKEQ. V was clipped by 4 bases and J by 1 base; unmatched bases: 11. In nucleotides, the CDR3 is TGTGCCAGCAGCCCTGGCCTAGCGGGAGACGAGGGCACAGATACGCAGTATTTT. This encodes CASSPGLAGDEGTDTQYF.

The chain employs TRBV6-5 and TRBJ2-5; 7 bases fit TRBD1. With V trimmed by 2 bases and J by 1 base, 1 base remained unmatched. The CDR3 spans 14 residues. The V gene's germline CDR1 is MNHEY and CDR2 SVGAGI. CDR3 coding DNA: TGTGCCAGCAGTTACGCAGGGGGCCAAGAGACCCAGTACTTC. Translation: CASSYAGGQETQYF.

This chain uses TRBV7-9 with TRBJ2-6, with D possibly TRBD1 on 6 matching bases. Germline CDR1 SEHNR, CDR2 FQNEAQ (reference sequence). CDR3 length: 17 residues. The V end was cut by 5 bases, the J end by 4 bases, with 18 bases between. CDR3 bases: TGTGCCAGCAGCCCTAGAGAGGGGGTGAGAGGGGCCAACGTCCTGACTTTC. The encoded protein is CASSPREGVRGANVLTF.

This clone has a handful of counts. The CDR3 bases are TGTGCCAGCAGCCAAAACGTCTACTCCTACGAGCAGTACTTC. Translation: CASSQNVYSYEQYF. This sequence joins TRBV14 and TRBJ2-7; D unresolved. CDR1 and CDR2 (germline): SGHDN, FVKESK. This CDR3 is built from 14 residues. Trimming stripped 2 bases from V and 0 bases from J, with 8 bases between.

Turning to this clone: The junction shows a germline mismatch at one end, possibly a read error. The chain has TRBV19 and TRBJ2-1; 12 bases are shared with TRBD2. Germline V gene lookup returns CDR1 LNHDA and CDR2 SQIVND (reference sequence). There are 15 residues in the CDR3. CDR3 region: CASSIMTSGSLIRLF. CDR3 DNA: TGTGCCAGTAGTATAATGACTAGCGGGAGTTTAATCCGGCTCTTC.

This clone was seen a few times. The gene calls are TRBV15 and TRBJ2-1, with a weak D call TRBD2 (6 bases). The CDR3 totals 16 residues. Deletions cut 3 bases from V and 9 bases from J, with 21 bases between. CDR1 LNHNV and CDR2 YYDKDF come from the germline V gene (reference sequence). CDR3 DNA: TGTGCCACCAGCAGGGGTCTGCGGGACTCCCACCGTGAGCAGTTCTTC. Protein: CATSRGLRDSHREQFF.

This clone showed up just once. The CDR3 nucleotides read TGCGCCAGCAGCTTGAGGGGTACAGGGGCGATCCGGGAAAAACTGTTTTTT. The encoded protein is CASSLRGTGAIREKLFF. This chain joins TRBV5-1 and TRBJ1-4, with 7 bases that match TRBD1. V lost 1 base and J lost 8; bases outside the gene matches: 14. CDR3 length: 17 residues. Germline CDR1 SGHRS, CDR2 YFSETQ. Full variable domain (rest looked up from reference TRBV5-1 and TRBJ1-4): KAGVTQTPRYLIKTRGQQVTLSCSPISGHRSVSWYQQTPGQGLQFLFEYFSETQRNKGNFPGRFSGRQFSNSRSEMNVSTLELGDSALYLCASSLRGTGAIREKLFFGSGTQLSVL.

The chain carries TRBV15 and TRBJ2-1; maybe TRBD2 (6 bases). Trimming left V 0 bases short and J 3 bases short, with 12 bases between. CDR3 length equals 16 residues. Germline V gene lookup returns CDR1 LNHNV and CDR2 YYDKDF (reference sequence). The CDR3 DNA follows: TGTGCCACCAGCAGAGACGGCTTGGGGGGCTACAATGAGCAGTTCTTC. It yields the protein CATSRDGLGGYNEQFF.

The chain joins TRBV13 to TRBJ2-3; 9 positions match TRBD1. Losses at the gene ends were 3 bases for V and 5 bases for J; bases not matched to a gene: 3. This CDR3 contains 14 residues. Per germline, CDR1 PRHDT and CDR2 FYEKMQ (reference sequence). The CDR3 sequence is CASSLDRGRDTQYF. The CDR3 DNA reads as TGTGCCAGCAGCTTGGACAGGGGACGAGATACGCAGTATTTT.

This clone appeared a few times. Here the CDR3 reads CASSPDRNTGELFF. The CDR3 coding sequence is TGTGCCAGCAGCCCTGACAGGAACACCGGGGAGCTGTTTTTT. This chain links TRBV13 with TRBJ2-2, with D possibly matching TRBD1 (5 bases). Germline V lookup: CDR1 PRHDT, CDR2 FYEKMQ (reference sequence). The CDR3 consists of 14 residues. The germline V and J ends were trimmed by 5 bases and 1 base, with 8 bases remaining between them.

This chain joins TRBV7-9 and TRBJ2-7, with D perhaps matching TRBD2 (5 bases). The V gene's germline CDR1 is SEHNR and CDR2 FQNEAQ (reference sequence). The CDR3 sequence is 13 residues long. V lost 3 bases and J 5 bases, leaving 11 bases between the germline ends. The CDR3: CASSFLGIDEQYF. CDR3 nucleotides: TGTGCCAGCAGCTTTCTCGGGATAGACGAGCAGTACTTC.

The chain has TRBV7-2 and TRBJ2-6, with D unclear. Germline CDR1 and CDR2: SGHTA and FQGNSA. This CDR3 contains 11 residues. The V and J ends lost 11 bases and 0 bases respectively, with 2 bases between them. The CDR3 nucleotides read TGTGCCCACTCTGGGGCCAACGTCCTGACTTTC. It codes for CAHSGANVLTF.

The V gene is TRBV6-5, the J gene TRBJ1-6, with D maybe TRBD1 (6 bases). Trimming took 2 bases from V and 7 from J, leaving 12 bases between them. The CDR3 has 15 residues. Germline values: CDR1 MNHEY, CDR2 SVGAGI. The CDR3 is CASSYLAGENSPLHF. As DNA, the CDR3 is TGTGCCAGCAGTTACCTAGCAGGGGAGAATTCACCCCTCCACTTT.

This clone has a handful of counts. This chain connects TRBV5-6 to TRBJ1-4, with TRBD1 identical over 7 bases. CDR3 length equals 15 residues. Germline trimming cut 4 bases from V and 8 bases from J; bases unmatched to any gene: 11. Germline assignment: CDR1 SGHDT and CDR2 YYEEEE. The CDR3 here is CASSGWDSAREKLFF. In DNA form, the CDR3 reads TGTGCCAGCAGCGGGTGGGACAGCGCACGCGAAAAACTGTTTTTT.

This clone has only a few counts. The chain couples TRBV2 to TRBJ2-1; tentatively, D is TRBD1 (6 bases). V was pared by 6 bases and J by 1 base, with 13 bases between. The CDR3 sequence is 15 residues long. CDR1 SNHLY and CDR2 FYNNEI come from the germline V gene. CDR3 protein: CASRGDTSSYNEQFF. Here the CDR3 DNA reads TGTGCCAGCAGGGGGGACACGTCATCCTACAATGAGCAGTTCTTC.

The rearrangement links TRBV27 to TRBJ2-5; D remains unclear. Trimming pared 2 bases from V and 4 bases from J, leaving 14 bases between. In germline, CDR1 is MNHEY, CDR2 SMNVEV (reference sequence). This CDR3 spans 15 amino acids. Here the CDR3 DNA reads TGTGCCAGCAGTTTACTAGAGTCTGTTCGAGAGACCCAGTACTTC. It encodes CASSLLESVRETQYF.

This clone has only a few counts. The CDR3 loop is CASSQDGAAIYNEQFF. CDR3 DNA: TGCGCCAGCAGCCAAGATGGAGCGGCCATCTACAATGAGCAGTTCTTC. The genes are TRBV4-3 and TRBJ2-1, with TRBD2 as a possible D gene (5 bases). The CDR3 sequence is 16 residues long. The germline V gene has CDR1 LGHNA and CDR2 YSLEER. V lost 0 bases to trimming and J lost 3 bases, with 12 bases between them.

This CDR3 is CASSYSRRAPYGYTF. CDR3 in DNA: TGTGCCAGCAGTTACTCGAGGAGAGCTCCCTATGGCTACACCTTC. The genes are TRBV6-5 and TRBJ1-2; D remains unclear. The CDR3 is made up of 15 amino acids. Trimming shortened V by 0 bases and J by 4 bases, and 12 bases separated the two germline ends. Looked up from germline, CDR1 is MNHEY and CDR2 is SVGAGI.

The chain uses TRBV7-3 and TRBJ1-1, with a weak D call TRBD1 (6 bases). Trimming removed 2 bases from V and 4 bases from J, with 14 bases in between. There are 15 residues in the CDR3. CDR1 is SGHTA and CDR2 is FQGTGA in the germline V gene. The CDR3 nucleotides are TGTGCCAGCAGCTTATTGGGGGGGGCGGGCACTGAAGCTTTCTTT. This encodes CASSLLGGAGTEAFF.